These 27 T cell receptor beta chains originate from one sample sequenced in a study of technical replicates of blood from a handful of donors. Sequencing was performed with immunoSEQ multiplex PCR; in TCRdb, only in-frame clones are kept and a portion is missing. Of fewer than 85,000 clones in the sample, 90% to 97% were seen once. What was sequenced was T cells isolated from PBMCs. The receptors were gathered from a human donor in good health.

The chain carries TRBV29-1 and TRBJ2-2; D ambiguous. The germline gives CDR1 SQVTM, CDR2 ANQGSEA. V shed 7 bases and J shed 5 bases, with 14 bases lying between them. The CDR3 totals 13 residues. CDR3 sequence (DNA): TGCAGCGCGGTTTTTGGGCGTACCGGGGAGCTGTTTTTT. Its translation is CSAVFGRTGELFF.

V usage is TRBV6-1 and J usage is TRBJ1-4; the match to TRBD1 covers 9 bases. Per the germline V gene, CDR1 is MNHNS and CDR2 is SASEGT. The J segment lost 6 bases and the V segment lost 7 bases, leaving 6 bases of the junction unmatched. The CDR3 loop spans 14 amino acids. CDR3 nucleotides: TGTGCCAGCATCGCCGGGACAGGGTATGAAAAACTGTTTTTT. It translates to CASIAGTGYEKLFF.

The CDR3 reads CASSSSGSADTQYF. CDR3 DNA sequence: TGTGCCAGCTCCTCTAGCGGGAGTGCAGATACGCAGTATTTT. The chain has TRBV18 and TRBJ2-3; TRBD2 matches at 10 bases. The germline V gene encodes CDR1 KGHSH and CDR2 LQKENI. The CDR3 has 14 residues. V shed 6 bases and J 4 bases; nucleotides not matched to a gene: 4. Using reference TRBV18 and TRBJ2-3 for the parts outside the CDR3, the full variable domain is NAGVMQNPRHLVRRRGQEARLRCSPMKGHSHVYWYRQLPEEGLKFMVYLQKENIIDESGMPKERFSAEFPKEGPSILRIQQVVRGDSAAYFCASSSSGSADTQYFGPGTRLTVL.

V usage is TRBV5-1 and J usage is TRBJ2-2; no reliable D call. This CDR3 region has 16 residues. Germline CDR1 reads SGHRS; CDR2 reads YFSETQ. Trimming took 4 bases from V and 0 from J, leaving 13 bases between them. The CDR3, as DNA: TGCGCCAGCAGCAAATACATGAACGCGAACACCGGGGAGCTGTTTTTT. Encoded protein: CASSKYMNANTGELFF. The variable domain in full, with the rest retrieved from reference TRBV5-1 and TRBJ2-2, is KAGVTQTPRYLIKTRGQQVTLSCSPISGHRSVSWYQQTPGQGLQFLFEYFSETQRNKGNFPGRFSGRQFSNSRSEMNVSTLELGDSALYLCASSKYMNANTGELFFGEGSRLTVL.

The chain carries TRBV11-3 and TRBJ2-3, with 8 positions matching TRBD2. Losses at the gene ends were 5 bases for V and 1 base for J; bases not matched to a gene: 5. Germline V gene lookup returns CDR1 SGHNT and CDR2 YENEEA. CDR3 length: 15 residues. CDR3 region: CASSRETSGTDTQYF. The CDR3 region has the DNA TGTGCCAGCAGCCGTGAGACTAGCGGCACAGATACGCAGTATTTT.

The gene calls are TRBV10-3 and TRBJ1-3; D not certain. CDR1 is ENHRY, CDR2 SYGVKD, per germline. Trimming took off 8 bases at V and 0 bases at J, with 14 bases between the two ends. This CDR3 has 15 amino acids. In nucleotides, the CDR3 is TGTGCCATCGGGCAAGACGCTAACTCTGGAAACACCATATATTTT. This encodes CAIGQDANSGNTIYF.

The rearrangement uses TRBV4-1 and TRBJ2-1; D is possibly TRBD2 (6 bases). The CDR3 has 16 residues. V was pared by 0 bases and J by 0 bases, with 9 bases between. The V gene's germline CDR1 is MGHRA and CDR2 YSYEKL. The chain's CDR3 is CASSQDGGSSYNEQFF. CDR3 sequence (DNA): TGCGCCAGCAGCCAAGATGGGGGGAGCTCCTACAATGAGCAGTTCTTC.

The V and J genes are TRBV19 and TRBJ1-1; no clear D. This CDR3 has 12 amino acids. With 10 bases removed from V and 1 base from J, the gap between germline ends came to 10 bases. Germline assignment: CDR1 LNHDA and CDR2 SQIVND (reference sequence). This CDR3 reads CATRHPNTEAFF. The CDR3 region has the DNA TGTGCCACTAGACACCCGAACACTGAAGCTTTCTTT.

The table lists this clone with a few counts. The chain uses TRBV19 and TRBJ1-5, with D unclear. The CDR3 is made up of 13 amino acids. Trimming took off 3 bases at V and 3 bases at J, with 6 bases between the two ends. The germline V gene has CDR1 LNHDA and CDR2 SQIVND (reference sequence). The chain's CDR3 is CASSMRDNQPQHF. The DNA for the CDR3 is TGTGCCAGTAGTATGCGGGACAATCAGCCCCAGCATTTT.

The V call is TRBV27, the J call TRBJ2-7; no definite D call. V was cut by 6 bases and J by 2 bases, with 11 bases left in between. This CDR3 contains 13 residues. Germline assignment: CDR1 MNHEY and CDR2 SMNVEV (reference sequence). CDR3 DNA sequence: TGTGCCAGCAGCCCCCTCGACACCTACGAGCAGTACTTC. The encoded protein is CASSPLDTYEQYF.

The chain links TRBV29-1 to TRBJ2-5; 9 bases are a match to TRBD1. CDR1 is SQVTM, CDR2 ANQGSEA, per germline. The CDR3 has 12 residues. Trimming took 7 bases from V and 5 from J; bases not matched to a gene: 5. This CDR3 is CSAGQGGETQYF. As DNA, the CDR3 is TGCAGCGCGGGACAGGGCGGCGAGACCCAGTACTTC.

The chain carries TRBV6-1 and TRBJ2-7; 12 bases are a match to TRBD2. CDR1 and CDR2 (germline): MNHNS, SASEGT. The CDR3 is 14 amino acids. The V segment lost 5 bases and the J segment 3 bases; nucleotides outside the gene matches: 2. CDR3 amino acids: CASSRLAGVYEQYF. As DNA, the CDR3 is TGTGCCAGCAGTAGACTAGCGGGAGTCTACGAGCAGTACTTC.

The rearrangement uses TRBV7-8 and TRBJ1-1, with D possibly matching TRBD1 (6 bases). V dropped 5 bases and J dropped 4 bases, with 17 bases sitting between them. The CDR3 sequence is 15 residues long. The germline V gene has CDR1 SGHVS and CDR2 FQNEAQ. CDR3 in amino acids: CASSPNGGLGTEAFF. The DNA for the CDR3 is TGTGCCAGCAGCCCAAACGGGGGGCTGGGCACTGAAGCTTTCTTT.

The chain combines TRBV6-5 with TRBJ1-2; 7 nucleotides line up with TRBD1. From germline, CDR1 is MNHEY and CDR2 SVGAGI. J lost 5 bases, V lost 2 bases, and 11 bases had no gene match. The CDR3 has 16 amino acids. DNA for the CDR3: TGTGCCAGCAGTTACGTAGCGGGGACAGATTTTTATGGCTACACCTTC. Its translation: CASSYVAGTDFYGYTF.

The chain uses TRBV7-9 and TRBJ1-2, with TRBD1 as a possible D gene (6 bases). Germline V gives CDR1 SEHNR, CDR2 FQNEAQ (reference sequence). The CDR3 has 14 residues. V lost 10 bases to trimming and J lost 4 bases, with 19 bases between them. This CDR3 reads CATPTGISIYGYTF. The CDR3 DNA reads as TGTGCCACCCCCACAGGGATTAGCATCTATGGCTACACCTTC.

The chain links TRBV2 to TRBJ2-1; 9 bases are shared with TRBD2. The V segment lost 4 bases and the J segment 6 bases; nucleotides outside the gene matches: 7. The CDR3 has 15 residues. Per germline, CDR1 SNHLY and CDR2 FYNNEI. The CDR3 loop is CASSVLAGGPNEQFF. CDR3 nucleotide sequence: TGTGCCAGCAGTGTATTGGCGGGAGGGCCCAATGAGCAGTTCTTC.

The V call is TRBV10-3, the J call TRBJ2-1, with 10 bases aligning to TRBD1. CDR1 and CDR2 (germline): ENHRY, SYGVKD. J lost 7 bases, V lost 9 bases, and 3 bases had no gene match. The CDR3 loop spans 12 amino acids. In DNA form, the CDR3 reads TGTGCCATTGGACAGGGGGGGAATGAGCAGTTCTTC. Its translation: CAIGQGGNEQFF.

This clone was seen just once. The V and J genes are TRBV28 and TRBJ2-5; 8 positions agree with TRBD2. Trimming took 5 bases from V and 6 from J; bases not matched to a gene: 20. Germline V gene sequence: CDR1 MDHEN, CDR2 SYDVKM. CDR3 length equals 18 residues. The CDR3 DNA follows: TGTGCCAGCAGTAAAGAAACTAGCGGCGGGAGGTCGGGAAAGACCCAGTACTTC. Translated, it gives CASSKETSGGRSGKTQYF.

V gene TRBV5-1 combines with J gene TRBJ2-7; perhaps TRBD2 as D (5 bases). Germline V gene sequence: CDR1 SGHRS, CDR2 YFSETQ. Trimming removed 0 bases at V and 7 bases at J, with 14 bases between. This CDR3 has 14 amino acids. CDR3 coding DNA: TGCGCCAGCAGCTTGGACGGGGAACCACGGGAGCAGTACTTC. This translates into CASSLDGEPREQYF.

The CDR3 DNA reads as TGCGCCAGCAGCCAAGAGTGGCAGGGTGAGAATCAGCCCCAGCATTTT. Its protein product is CASSQEWQGENQPQHF. This chain connects TRBV4-1 to TRBJ1-5; D is possibly TRBD1 (5 bases). The CDR3 totals 16 residues. CDR1 is MGHRA, CDR2 YSYEKL, per germline. Trimming shortened V by 0 bases and J by 4 bases, and 13 bases separated the two germline ends.

The gene calls are TRBV6-5 and TRBJ2-5, with D uncertain. Germline V gene sequence: CDR1 MNHEY, CDR2 SVGAGI. V lost 6 bases and J lost 4, with 6 bases in between. The CDR3 is made up of 11 amino acids. This CDR3 reads CASSGLETQYF. The CDR3 DNA reads as TGTGCCAGCAGCGGTCTAGAGACCCAGTACTTC.

The chain uses TRBV6-5 and TRBJ1-1, with 7 bases matching TRBD1. CDR1 is MNHEY, CDR2 SVGAGI, per germline. After removal of 2 bases from V and 11 bases from J, the junction contained 11 bases not matched to a gene. This CDR3 is 14 amino acids long. The CDR3 sequence: CASSYGQGGRWAFF. The DNA of the CDR3 is TGTGCCAGCAGTTACGGGCAGGGGGGCCGTTGGGCTTTCTTT.

V usage is TRBV19 and J usage is TRBJ2-7; 7 bases agree with TRBD1. This CDR3 has 14 residues. CDR1 and CDR2 from the germline V gene are LNHDA and SQIVND (reference sequence). The ends lost 5 bases at V and 3 bases at J; junction bases unmatched: 7. DNA of the CDR3: TGTGCCAGTAGTCCTCGGGACAGCGTCTACGAGCAGTACTTC. It is translated as CASSPRDSVYEQYF. Supplemented by reference TRBV19 and TRBJ2-7, the full variable domain reads DGGITQSPKYLFRKEGQNVTLSCEQNLNHDAMYWYRQDPGQGLRLIYYSQIVNDFQKGDIAEGYSVSREKKESFPLTVTSAQKNPTAFYLCASSPRDSVYEQYFGPGTRLTVT.

The chain couples TRBV6-1 to TRBJ1-2; TRBD1 matches 12 bases. Trimming cost V 7 bases and J 4 bases; bases outside gene matches: 4. Germline V lookup: CDR1 MNHNS, CDR2 SASEGT. The CDR3 is made up of 14 amino acids. CDR3 DNA sequence: TGTGCCAGCATAGGGGACAGGGGGCTCTATGGCTACACCTTC. Amino acid sequence: CASIGDRGLYGYTF.

The rearrangement joins TRBV6-1 to TRBJ2-7, with a tentative D call TRBD1 (6 bases). Trimming pared 1 base from V and 1 base from J, leaving 11 bases between. This CDR3 is 15 amino acids long. In germline, CDR1 is MNHNS, CDR2 SASEGT. This CDR3 is CASSEVAGASYEQYF. The CDR3 DNA sequence: TGTGCCAGCAGTGAAGTGGCAGGGGCTTCCTACGAGCAGTACTTC.

The chain links TRBV9 to TRBJ2-1; weak D call: TRBD2 (6 bases). Germline-derived CDR1 and CDR2 are SGDLS and YYNGEE. V was pared by 1 base and J by 1 base, with 9 bases between. This CDR3 is 15 amino acids long. As DNA, the CDR3 is TGTGCCAGCAGCGTAACAGGACTATCCTACAATGAGCAGTTCTTC. Amino acid sequence: CASSVTGLSYNEQFF.

This chain links TRBV28 with TRBJ2-1; D perhaps matches TRBD1 (6 bases). Germline V gives CDR1 MDHEN, CDR2 SYDVKM. Trimming removed 9 bases from V and 7 bases from J, with 19 bases in between. CDR3 length: 14 amino acids. The CDR3 sequence is CASWTDRTWNEQFF. The CDR3 DNA reads TGTGCCAGTTGGACAGACAGGACTTGGAATGAGCAGTTCTTC.